These 9 T cell receptor beta chains originate from one sample sequenced in a study of T-cell reconstitution after alpha-beta-depleted transplantation in children. Preparation of the TCRbeta library involved a method that used unique molecular identifiers. TCRdb reanalysed the PCR reads using MiXCR and keeps one entry per CDR3 protein. This sample has about 98,000 distinct CDR3 sequences, with under 25% found just once. Sequenced material: PBMCs, taken before TCRalphabeta/CD19-depleted stem cell transplant. These receptors all stem from a boy between 2 and 10 years old with acute lymphoblastic leukemia, due to receive a stem cell transplant.

In this sample, this clonotype turned up many times. The rearrangement joins TRBV29-1 to TRBJ2-2, with D perhaps matching TRBD2 (6 bases). Trimming removed 4 bases at V and 6 bases at J, with 15 bases between. The germline gives CDR1 SQVTM, CDR2 ANQGSEA. The CDR3 loop spans 14 amino acids. This chain's CDR3 is CSVGSGGGAGELFF. CDR3 nucleotides: TGCAGCGTTGGGAGCGGAGGAGGGGCCGGGGAGCTGTTTTTT.

The chain employs TRBV10-3 and TRBJ2-7; 8 bases align to TRBD1. The trim removed 10 bases at V and 3 bases at J, leaving 5 bases unmatched. Per the germline V gene, CDR1 is ENHRY and CDR2 is SYGVKD. This CDR3 has 12 amino acids. CDR3 bases: TGTGCCACCCAGGGGGCGATCTACGAGCAGTACTTC. Protein: CATQGAIYEQYF.

The chain employs TRBV6-5 and TRBJ1-5; 9 bases are a match to TRBD1. V dropped 2 bases and J dropped 0; count of bases not matched to a gene: 5. The CDR3 has 17 amino acids. CDR1 and CDR2 (germline): MNHEY, SVGAGI. This chain's CDR3 is CASSYEQGALSNQPQHF. The DNA for the CDR3 is TGTGCCAGCAGTTACGAACAGGGGGCCCTTAGCAATCAGCCCCAGCATTTT.

The table lists this clonotype with a few counts. CDR3 DNA: TGTGCCAGCAGCTCCGGAGGTGGGTCCTACAATGAGCAGTTCTTC. Residues: CASSSGGGSYNEQFF. The V gene is TRBV11-2, the J gene TRBJ2-1, with a tentative D call TRBD2 (5 bases). The germline CDR1 and CDR2 sequences are SGHAT and FQNNGV. The CDR3 is 15 amino acids. The germline V and J ends were trimmed by 4 bases and 1 base, with 11 bases remaining between them.

CDR3 amino acids: CSATTFGLAGATDTQYF. DNA of the CDR3: TGCAGTGCCACGACCTTTGGATTAGCGGGAGCGACAGATACGCAGTATTTT. This rearrangement joins TRBV20-1 to TRBJ2-3; 9 positions match TRBD2. The germline CDR1 and CDR2 sequences are DFQATT and SNEGSKA (reference sequence). The V and J ends lost 6 bases and 3 bases, in that order; junction bases with no gene match: 16. This CDR3 has 17 residues.

This clonotype came up a few times. This sequence joins TRBV12-3 or TRBV12-4 and TRBJ2-5; 9 bases fit TRBD1. CDR3 length: 18 residues. V lost 0 bases and J lost 1; bases outside the gene matches: 9. This CDR3 reads CASSLAGTGGPIQETQYF. CDR3 DNA: TGTGCCAGCAGTTTAGCAGGAACAGGGGGCCCAATCCAAGAGACCCAGTACTTC.

This clonotype was seen at least ten times. The chain employs TRBV12-3 or TRBV12-4 and TRBJ2-7; 8 bases map to TRBD1. J was trimmed by 6 bases and V by 7 bases; bases with no gene match: 11. There are 14 residues in the CDR3. CDR3: CASTIGQGAAEQYF. DNA of the CDR3: TGTGCCAGCACCATTGGACAGGGAGCGGCCGAGCAGTACTTC.

This clonotype was counted many times. The V and J genes are TRBV20-1 and TRBJ2-7, with 9 bases matching TRBD2. This CDR3 contains 16 residues. Germline V gene lookup returns CDR1 DFQATT and CDR2 SNEGSKA (reference sequence). V trimming: 3 bases; J trimming: 1 base; junction bases outside the gene matches: 10. CDR3 sequence reads: CSASSLAGQLSYEQYF. CDR3 in DNA: TGCAGTGCTAGTAGCCTAGCGGGACAACTATCCTACGAGCAGTACTTC.

In DNA form, the CDR3 reads TGCAGTGCTAGAGTAGCGGGAGTGCGTACCGGGGAGCTGTTTTTT. Translating it yields CSARVAGVRTGELFF. The chain uses TRBV20-1 and TRBJ2-2; 9 bases fit TRBD2. J lost 5 bases, V lost 1 base, and 5 bases had no gene match. Germline CDR1 reads DFQATT; CDR2 reads SNEGSKA (reference sequence). This CDR3 comprises 15 residues.